This TCR beta chain comes out of a study of long-term antiretroviral therapy in people with HIV. Across the whole study: Some samples came about a decade before the 2015 immediate-ART recommendation, and these were the earliest.

The CDR3 extends over 14 amino acids. J was trimmed by 4 bases and V by 5 bases; bases with no gene match: 5. Germline-derived CDR1 and CDR2 are SQVTM and ANQGSEA. Cryopreserved PBMC numbered roughly 0.85-11 million per sample before DNA extraction. This clone was observed once. Researchers ran immunoSEQ v3.0 at survey level. Each sample aimed for about 40,000-50,000 sequenced T-cell genomes. Here immunoSEQ multiplex PCR was the method, and the copy in TCRdb shows in-frame clones only, minus some. This table has 30,000 to 35,000 clones, 60% to 75% appearing once. The chain couples TRBV29-1 to TRBJ2-3; TRBD1 agrees at 11 bases. The sequence was obtained from a middle-aged man with HIV. The starting material was unsorted PBMCs, obtained 3 years after starting antiretroviral therapy. The CDR3 sequence: CSVKRTGGADTQYF. CDR3 coding DNA: TGCAGCGTTAAGAGGACAGGGGGCGCAGATACGCAGTATTTT.